This entry features one TCR beta chain sequence. TCRdb reprocessed the 5' RACE reads, keeping one entry per CDR3 protein, no DNA. The sample table includes about 550,000 distinct CDR3 sequences. The data derive from a study of T cells expressing NK-cell markers. Per the germline V gene, CDR1 is MNHEY and CDR2 is SMNVEV (reference sequence). This CDR3 comprises 15 residues. The source is a man aged 18 to 30 in good health. Material: blood T cells: a sorted CD56 or NKG2C T cell subset, CD4+ or CD8+ T cells, or bulk PBMC T cells (not recorded which). The chain is built from TRBV27 and TRBJ1-2. The CDR3 sequence: CASSLSGGEDYGYTF.